This entry features one T cell receptor beta chain sequence. Its matching antigen is unknown. Germline values: CDR1 LNHDA, CDR2 SQIVND (reference sequence). The CDR3 spans 13 residues. V lost 6 bases to trimming and J lost 1 base, with 9 bases between them. The data originate from a study of T cell responses to AZD1222 COVID-19 vaccine. The study, taken as a whole, reports: Donors, mostly white British, included more females; clonal diversity was possibly underestimated.

Assay: immunoSEQ multiplex PCR; the TCRdb copy retains only in-frame clones and omits some. The sample has around 130,000 clones; over 85% are singletons. The TCR sequence derives from an adult in good health. Here the sequenced sample was peripheral blood, taken on day 0 of AZD1222 vaccination. This chain connects TRBV19 to TRBJ1-2; D not certain. The CDR3 loop reads CASRPGGNYGYTF. The CDR3 DNA reads as TGTGCCAGTAGGCCAGGTGGTAACTATGGCTACACCTTC.